The rows below give T cell receptor beta chains drawn from one sample of a study of cytotoxic CD8 clonotypes in ibrutinib-treated CLL. Sequencing was performed with immunoSEQ multiplex PCR; in TCRdb, only in-frame clones are kept and a portion is missing. The sample holds hundreds of thousands of clones; about three quarters are singletons and the top ten take around 5.9%. The sequenced sample was PBMCs, obtained after 12 months of ibrutinib treatment. Receptors originate from a human donor with chronic lymphocytic leukemia. Each CDR3 is given with its conserved first and last residue. D genes are given only for firm matches. A clone size is listed for some rows: how often the clone was seen (once, few, many), or a class if it is expanded.

j_gene: TRBJ1-5
abundance: -
v_gene: TRBV19
d_gene: -
CDR3aa: CASSIETGRQPQHF
CDR3nt: TGTGCCAGTAGTATAGAAACAGGGCGGCAGCCCCAGCATTTT

j_gene: TRBJ1-2
abundance: -
v_gene: TRBV2
d_gene: TRBD1
CDR3aa: CASSGQGLYGYTF
CDR3nt: TGTGCCAGCAGTGGACAGGGGCTCTATGGCTACACCTTC

j_gene: TRBJ2-1
abundance: -
v_gene: TRBV15
d_gene: -
CDR3aa: CATSRVYNEQFF
CDR3nt: TGTGCCACCAGCAGGGTTTACAATGAGCAGTTCTTC

j_gene: TRBJ1-1
abundance: -
v_gene: TRBV5-1
d_gene: -
CDR3aa: CASSGGYADTEAFF
CDR3nt: TGCGCCAGCTCGGGGGGGTATGCGGACACTGAAGCTTTCTTT

j_gene: TRBJ1-1
abundance: -
v_gene: TRBV30
d_gene: -
CDR3aa: CAWSVRPEAFF
CDR3nt: TGTGCCTGGAGTGTAAGACCTGAAGCTTTCTTT

j_gene: TRBJ2-5
abundance: -
v_gene: TRBV29-1
d_gene: -
CDR3aa: CSVRRGWGETQYF
CDR3nt: TGCAGCGTAAGACGGGGGTGGGGAGAGACCCAGTACTTC

j_gene: TRBJ2-1
abundance: -
v_gene: TRBV9
d_gene: -
CDR3aa: CASSVARYNEQFF
CDR3nt: TGTGCCAGCAGCGTAGCACGGTACAATGAGCAGTTCTTC

j_gene: TRBJ1-5
abundance: -
v_gene: TRBV6-5
d_gene: -
CDR3aa: CASTPTGVGQPQHF
CDR3nt: TGTGCCAGCACCCCAACGGGGGTAGGTCAGCCCCAGCATTTT

j_gene: TRBJ1-1
abundance: few
v_gene: TRBV29-1
d_gene: -
CDR3aa: CSARRGNTEAFF
CDR3nt: TGCAGCGCCCGGCGGGGCAACACTGAAGCTTTCTTT

j_gene: TRBJ1-1
abundance: -
v_gene: TRBV7-9
d_gene: -
CDR3aa: CASSLTPSQGFAEAFF
CDR3nt: TGTGCCAGCAGCTTGACCCCTAGCCAGGGGTTCGCTGAAGCTTTCTTT

j_gene: TRBJ2-7
abundance: -
v_gene: TRBV4-1
d_gene: TRBD2
CDR3aa: CASSPTGGNSYEQYF
CDR3nt: TGCGCCAGCAGCCCAACGGGGGGGAACTCCTACGAGCAGTACTTC

j_gene: TRBJ1-2
abundance: -
v_gene: TRBV5-1
d_gene: -
CDR3aa: CASSLDKRYGYTF
CDR3nt: TGCGCCAGCAGCTTAGACAAGCGTTATGGCTACACCTTC

j_gene: TRBJ2-1
abundance: -
v_gene: TRBV19
d_gene: TRBD2
CDR3aa: CASSFSGGSYNEQFF
CDR3nt: TGTGCCAGTAGTTTTAGCGGGGGCTCCTACAATGAGCAGTTCTTC

j_gene: TRBJ1-4
abundance: -
v_gene: TRBV25-1
d_gene: -
CDR3aa: CASSEYGGASEKLFF
CDR3nt: TGTGCCAGCAGTGAATACGGGGGGGCCAGTGAAAAACTGTTTTTT

j_gene: TRBJ2-7
abundance: -
v_gene: TRBV29-1
d_gene: -
CDR3aa: CSVEETRSSYEQYF
CDR3nt: TGCAGCGTTGAGGAGACGAGGAGCTCCTACGAGCAGTACTTC

j_gene: TRBJ1-4
abundance: once
v_gene: TRBV29-1
d_gene: -
CDR3aa: CSVEGIRENGKLFF
CDR3nt: TGCAGCGTTGAAGGTATCAGGGAAAATGGAAAACTGTTTTTT

j_gene: TRBJ1-3
abundance: few
v_gene: TRBV5-1
d_gene: -
CDR3aa: CASSRTYLSGNTIYF
CDR3nt: TGCGCCAGCTCTCGCACATATTTGTCTGGAAACACCATATATTTT

j_gene: TRBJ1-1
abundance: -
v_gene: TRBV2
d_gene: TRBD1
CDR3aa: CASDRGRGGTEAFF
CDR3nt: TGTGCCAGCGACAGGGGGCGCGGGGGCACTGAAGCTTTCTTT

j_gene: TRBJ1-3
abundance: -
v_gene: TRBV5-6
d_gene: -
CDR3aa: CASSRLDSGARSGNTIYF
CDR3nt: TGTGCCAGCAGCCGCCTCGATTCAGGGGCCCGCTCTGGAAACACCATATATTTT

j_gene: TRBJ1-1
abundance: once
v_gene: TRBV30
d_gene: -
CDR3aa: CAWSVLRVREAFF
CDR3nt: TGTGCCTGGAGTGTACTGAGAGTCCGTGAAGCTTTCTTT

j_gene: TRBJ1-2
abundance: -
v_gene: TRBV18
d_gene: TRBD1
CDR3aa: CASSPGTVYGYTF
CDR3nt: TGTGCCAGCTCACCGGGGACAGTCTATGGCTACACCTTC

j_gene: TRBJ2-7
abundance: -
v_gene: TRBV29-1
d_gene: TRBD2
CDR3aa: CSVGSLAGAYEQYF
CDR3nt: TGCAGCGTAGGATCTCTAGCGGGAGCCTACGAGCAGTACTTC

j_gene: TRBJ2-5
abundance: once
v_gene: TRBV11-2
d_gene: -
CDR3aa: CASSRTVGETQYF
CDR3nt: TGTGCCAGCAGCCGGACAGTTGGAGAGACCCAGTACTTC

j_gene: TRBJ1-1
abundance: many
v_gene: TRBV7-3
d_gene: -
CDR3aa: CASSLQTIGTEAFF
CDR3nt: TGTGCCAGCAGCCTCCAGACAATAGGTACTGAAGCTTTCTTT

j_gene: TRBJ2-2
abundance: -
v_gene: TRBV19
d_gene: -
CDR3aa: CASSIDRNTGELFF
CDR3nt: TGTGCCAGTAGTATCGACAGAAACACCGGGGAGCTGTTTTTT

j_gene: TRBJ1-5
abundance: -
v_gene: TRBV19
d_gene: -
CDR3aa: CASSIRNRDGQPQHF
CDR3nt: TGTGCCAGTAGTATACGGAACAGGGACGGTCAGCCCCAGCATTTT